A single sample gave rise to the 30 T cell receptor beta chains below, sequenced in a study of cytomegalovirus exposure and HLA in healthy donors. The PCR used 60 Vbeta and 13 Jbeta primers. Sequencing used immunoSEQ multiplex PCR; TCRdb keeps in-frame clones, though not all of them. Here the sample spans 130,000 to 150,000 clones, roughly 73% being singletons. Sequencing used PBMCs. Source of these receptors: a woman between 18 and 30 years old in good health and CMV-seronegative.

This clone was recorded once. The chain combines TRBV11-2 with TRBJ2-2; 14 nucleotides align to TRBD2. This CDR3 has 16 amino acids. The V gene's germline CDR1 is SGHAT and CDR2 FQNNGV. Trimming removed 2 bases from V and 5 bases from J; junction bases left unmatched: 1. The CDR3 spells CASSLRLAGGTGELFF. In nucleotides, the CDR3 is TGTGCCAGCAGCTTACGACTAGCGGGAGGGACCGGGGAGCTGTTTTTT. Variable domain in full (rest from reference TRBV11-2 and TRBJ2-2): EAGVAQSPRYKIIEKRQSVAFWCNPISGHATLYWYQQILGQGPKLLIQFQNNGVVDDSQLPKDRFSAERLKGVDSTLKIQPAKLEDSAVYLCASSLRLAGGTGELFFGEGSRLTVL.

The gene calls are TRBV11-2 and TRBJ2-2; no clear D gene. Germline V gene sequence: CDR1 SGHAT, CDR2 FQNNGV. The germline V and J ends were trimmed by 2 bases and 4 bases, with 11 bases remaining between them. This CDR3 is 15 amino acids long. The CDR3 is CASSLNWAPTGELFF. The CDR3, as DNA: TGTGCCAGCAGCTTAAATTGGGCTCCCACCGGGGAGCTGTTTTTT. The entire variable domain, with the rest obtained from reference TRBV11-2 and TRBJ2-2, is as follows: EAGVAQSPRYKIIEKRQSVAFWCNPISGHATLYWYQQILGQGPKLLIQFQNNGVVDDSQLPKDRFSAERLKGVDSTLKIQPAKLEDSAVYLCASSLNWAPTGELFFGEGSRLTVL.

This sequence joins TRBV6-5 and TRBJ2-1, with TRBD1 identical over 9 bases. Trimming at V came to 4 bases and at J to 10 bases, leaving 11 bases not matched to a gene. CDR1 is MNHEY, CDR2 SVGAGI, per germline. This CDR3 spans 15 amino acids. The CDR3 coding sequence is TGTGCCAGCAGTTCACAGGGGACAGGGTCAAGGGAGCAGTTCTTC. Protein sequence: CASSSQGTGSREQFF.

The rearrangement joins TRBV11-3 to TRBJ2-1; 8 positions agree with TRBD2. From germline, CDR1 is SGHNT and CDR2 YENEEA. The CDR3 covers 16 residues. The ends lost 4 bases at V and 2 bases at J; junction bases unmatched: 7. For the CDR3, the DNA is TGTGCCAGCAGCTCCGCGGGGGGTTTAACCTACAATGAGCAGTTCTTC. Its protein is CASSSAGGLTYNEQFF.

This chain links TRBV27 with TRBJ1-5, with 9 bases aligning to TRBD1. V shed 6 bases and J 5 bases; nucleotides not matched to a gene: 8. CDR3 length equals 15 residues. Germline V gives CDR1 MNHEY, CDR2 SMNVEV (reference sequence). The CDR3 region is CASRHGTGQDQPQHF. CDR3 coding DNA: TGTGCCAGCAGACATGGGACAGGGCAGGATCAGCCCCAGCATTTT.

As for this clone: The germline gene is not matched at one end of the junction; a read error may be the cause. This chain uses TRBV5-5 with TRBJ2-2, with a possible D match to TRBD2 (5 bases). This CDR3 spans 15 amino acids. In germline, CDR1 is SGHKS, CDR2 YYEKEE (reference sequence). The CDR3, as DNA: TGCGCCAGCAGCCAAGCTACCGGAGGCCCCGGGGAGCTGTTTTTT. Amino acids: CASSQATGGPGELFF.

This chain connects TRBV5-6 to TRBJ1-1, with 9 nucleotides matching TRBD1. V trimming: 3 bases; J trimming: 0 bases; junction bases outside the gene matches: 6. The germline V gene has CDR1 SGHDT and CDR2 YYEEEE. The CDR3 length is 16 residues. CDR3 amino acids: CASSSYRGPMNTEAFF. The CDR3 DNA follows: TGTGCCAGCAGCTCCTACAGGGGGCCCATGAACACTGAAGCTTTCTTT.

The chain employs TRBV28 and TRBJ1-2; a weak D match, TRBD1 (5 bases). The CDR3 is made up of 14 amino acids. The V and J ends lost 6 bases and 4 bases respectively, with 15 bases between them. CDR1 and CDR2 from the germline V gene are MDHEN and SYDVKM. The CDR3 DNA reads as TGTGCCAGCAGGGCTGGGGCCTCACCCTATGGCTACACCTTC. This translates into CASRAGASPYGYTF.

The rearrangement joins TRBV5-1 to TRBJ1-6; perhaps TRBD1 as D (5 bases). This CDR3 has 15 residues. V was pared by 4 bases and J by 1 base, with 9 bases between. Germline V gene sequence: CDR1 SGHRS, CDR2 YFSETQ. In DNA form, the CDR3 reads TGCGCCAGCAGCGGGGGGATATCCTATAATTCACCCCTCCACTTT. As protein: CASSGGISYNSPLHF.

The V call is TRBV11-2, the J call TRBJ2-5; tentative D call: TRBD1 (6 bases). This CDR3 region has 14 residues. Trimming shortened V by 4 bases and J by 4 bases, and 13 bases separated the two germline ends. Germline CDR1 is SGHAT and CDR2 is FQNNGV. The CDR3 DNA sequence: TGTGCCAGCAGCTGGGCCACAGGGATAGAGACCCAGTACTTC. This sequence encodes CASSWATGIETQYF. Drawing the rest from reference TRBV11-2 and TRBJ2-5, the complete variable domain is EAGVAQSPRYKIIEKRQSVAFWCNPISGHATLYWYQQILGQGPKLLIQFQNNGVVDDSQLPKDRFSAERLKGVDSTLKIQPAKLEDSAVYLCASSWATGIETQYFGPGTRLLVL.

The chain employs TRBV28 and TRBJ2-1; possibly TRBD1 for D (6 bases). The CDR3 has 14 amino acids. The V end was cut by 4 bases, the J end by 8 bases, with 15 bases between. Germline CDR1 reads MDHEN; CDR2 reads SYDVKM. DNA for the CDR3: TGTGCCAGCAGTTCTACAGGGATTTTCCATGAGCAGTTCTTC. Translation gives CASSSTGIFHEQFF.

This clone occurred once. The chain uses TRBV6-6 and TRBJ2-5; D is undetermined. Germline V gene sequence: CDR1 MNHNY, CDR2 SVGAGI (reference sequence). Trimming left V 6 bases short and J 0 bases short, with 17 bases between. This CDR3 comprises 16 residues. CDR3 sequence reads: CASRDLNEEHQETQYF. The CDR3 DNA sequence: TGTGCCAGCAGAGACCTAAACGAGGAGCACCAAGAGACCCAGTACTTC.

This chain joins TRBV18 and TRBJ2-7, with 10 bases identical to TRBD1. Germline assignment: CDR1 KGHSH and CDR2 LQKENI. V shed 3 bases, J shed 3 bases, and the junction held 2 bases outside the gene matches. The CDR3 runs to 14 residues. The CDR3 protein is CASSPGTGDYEQYF. The CDR3 region has the DNA TGTGCCAGCTCACCCGGGACAGGGGACTACGAGCAGTACTTC. The entire variable domain, with the rest obtained from reference TRBV18 and TRBJ2-7, is as follows: NAGVMQNPRHLVRRRGQEARLRCSPMKGHSHVYWYRQLPEEGLKFMVYLQKENIIDESGMPKERFSAEFPKEGPSILRIQQVVRGDSAAYFCASSPGTGDYEQYFGPGTRLTVT.

V and J are TRBV9 and TRBJ2-7, with no clear D. This CDR3 has 12 residues. The germline CDR1 and CDR2 sequences are SGDLS and YYNGEE. Between the trimmed V and J ends, which lost 7 bases and 0 bases, there was a span of 8 bases. DNA of the CDR3: TGTGCCAGCGCCGACAACTCCTACGAGCAGTACTTC. Its protein product is CASADNSYEQYF.

This clone was seen just once. The V gene is TRBV7-2, the J gene TRBJ2-7, with a tentative D call TRBD1 (5 bases). The germline CDR1 and CDR2 sequences are SGHTA and FQGNSA. The V gene lost 3 bases and the J gene lost 3 bases, with 12 bases spanning the gap. The CDR3 spans 14 residues. In nucleotides, the CDR3 is TGTGCCAGCAGCTTGCAGGGTTATGTCTACGAGCAGTACTTC. Residues: CASSLQGYVYEQYF.

This clone was recorded a few times. The chain links TRBV19 to TRBJ1-2; D is unclear. Looked up from germline, CDR1 is LNHDA and CDR2 is SQIVND (reference sequence). The CDR3 length is 12 residues. Trimming stripped 6 bases from V and 8 bases from J, with 13 bases between. CDR3 bases: TGTGCCAGTAGAATCACTACGGTGGGCTACACCTTC. Its protein is CASRITTVGYTF.

This chain uses TRBV6-6 with TRBJ1-2; 7 positions match TRBD1. The junction had 13 bases not matched to a gene; V was cut back by 4 bases and J by 8 bases. Germline CDR1 reads MNHNY; CDR2 reads SVGAGI (reference sequence). There are 15 residues in the CDR3. CDR3 DNA sequence: TGTGCCAGCAGTTTCAGGGGGGCCGGGACTCTGGGCTACACCTTC. Residues: CASSFRGAGTLGYTF.

The rearrangement uses TRBV5-1 and TRBJ2-7; 8 bases fit TRBD1. CDR3 length: 13 residues. Germline CDR1 is SGHRS and CDR2 is YFSETQ. V lost 5 bases and J lost 2; bases outside the gene matches: 3. The DNA of the CDR3 is TGCGCCAGCAGTACAGGGGGTCCCTACGAGCAGTACTTC. It is translated as CASSTGGPYEQYF.

The chain uses TRBV7-2 and TRBJ1-3, with 8 bases aligning to TRBD1. V was clipped by 4 bases and J by 3 bases; unmatched bases: 5. The CDR3 is 15 amino acids. Per germline, CDR1 SGHTA and CDR2 FQGNSA. In nucleotides, the CDR3 is TGTGCCAGCAGCTCCCGGACAGGGATTGGAAACACCATATATTTT. Its protein is CASSSRTGIGNTIYF.

The chain employs TRBV19 and TRBJ2-7, with D possibly being TRBD2 (6 bases). V gave up 5 bases and J gave up 4 bases, with 15 bases separating them. The CDR3 extends over 14 amino acids. Germline V CDR1 and CDR2: LNHDA, SQIVND (reference sequence). The CDR3 DNA is TGTGCCAGTAGTCCCGGGACTTCAATTTACGAGCAGTACTTC. Protein: CASSPGTSIYEQYF.

This clone was found a few times. The rearrangement joins TRBV9 to TRBJ2-3; the match to TRBD2 covers 13 bases. Germline V CDR1 and CDR2: SGDLS, YYNGEE. The CDR3 runs to 16 residues. Germline trimming cut 2 bases from V and 7 bases from J; bases unmatched to any gene: 7. CDR3 residues: CASSVQLAGGPHTQYF. Written as DNA, the CDR3 is TGTGCCAGCAGCGTCCAACTAGCGGGAGGGCCCCATACGCAGTATTTT.

The chain couples TRBV28 to TRBJ2-7, with 11 bases aligning to TRBD1. The ends lost 6 bases at V and 4 bases at J; junction bases unmatched: 8. The V gene's germline CDR1 is MDHEN and CDR2 SYDVKM. CDR3 length: 15 amino acids. Here the CDR3 DNA reads TGTGCCAGCAGCCTCGCTGGGACAGGGGGGTACGAGCAGTACTTC. Encoded protein: CASSLAGTGGYEQYF. The whole variable domain, filled in from reference TRBV28 and TRBJ2-7, reads DVKVTQSSRYLVKRTGEKVFLECVQDMDHENMFWYRQDPGLGLRLIYFSYDVKMKEKGDIPEGYSVSREKKERFSLILESASTNQTSMYLCASSLAGTGGYEQYFGPGTRLTVT.

This rearrangement joins TRBV27 to TRBJ1-1; D might be TRBD1 (5 bases). The CDR3 is 16 amino acids. The V gene lost 3 bases and the J gene lost 1 base, with 15 bases spanning the gap. Germline CDR1 MNHEY, CDR2 SMNVEV (reference sequence). CDR3 nucleotide sequence: TGTGCCAGCAGTTTGGTTGGGGCGGGGGAGAACACTGAAGCTTTCTTT. Amino acids: CASSLVGAGENTEAFF.

V gene TRBV30 combines with J gene TRBJ1-1; D unresolved. CDR3 length: 13 amino acids. Germline V lookup: CDR1 GTSNPN, CDR2 SVGIG (reference sequence). Between the trimmed V and J ends, which lost 2 bases and 1 base, there was a span of 8 bases. The CDR3 loop is CAWSYQENTEAFF. The CDR3 DNA reads TGTGCCTGGAGTTACCAGGAGAACACTGAAGCTTTCTTT.

The chain carries TRBV6-5 and TRBJ2-1; no clear D gene. This CDR3 is built from 12 residues. V was clipped by 6 bases and J by 8 bases, with 11 bases between them. Germline CDR1 reads MNHEY; CDR2 reads SVGAGI. The CDR3 reads CASSRPPDEQFF. The CDR3 bases are TGTGCCAGCAGCAGGCCCCCCGATGAGCAGTTCTTC.

The chain carries TRBV19 and TRBJ1-2; TRBD1 matches at 8 bases. The germline V gene has CDR1 LNHDA and CDR2 SQIVND (reference sequence). The CDR3 runs to 14 residues. Trimming removed 6 bases from V and 6 bases from J; junction bases left unmatched: 9. The DNA for the CDR3 is TGTGCCAGTAGGGACAGGGCGACAAGAAATGGCTACACCTTC. This codes for CASRDRATRNGYTF.

The CDR3 bases are TGTGCCAGCAGTTACCCAGGGACAGGGGGCTGGTGCTACACCTTC. It is translated as CASSYPGTGGWCYTF. V gene TRBV6-5 combines with J gene TRBJ1-2; TRBD1 aligns across 12 bases. The CDR3 is 15 residues long. V lost 2 bases to trimming and J lost 9 bases; unmatched junction nucleotides: 7. CDR1 and CDR2 from the germline V gene are MNHEY and SVGAGI.

J is TRBJ2-5 and V is TRBV10-2, with 11 bases that match TRBD2. Per germline, CDR1 WSHSY and CDR2 SAAADI. V shed 6 bases, J shed 4 bases, and the junction held 4 bases outside the gene matches. The CDR3 extends over 14 amino acids. CDR3 nucleotide sequence: TGCGCCAGCAGGGAACTAGCGGGGGTAGAGACCCAGTACTTC. Translation: CASRELAGVETQYF.

The rearrangement joins TRBV29-1 to TRBJ2-3; a weak D match, TRBD2 (6 bases). The CDR3 is 17 residues long. Germline V gene lookup returns CDR1 SQVTM and CDR2 ANQGSEA. With 2 bases removed from V and 2 bases from J, the gap between germline ends came to 20 bases. The CDR3 bases are TGCAGCGTTGAAACCCCCGGAGGGTCGGGGCACACAGATACGCAGTATTTT. Amino acid sequence: CSVETPGGSGHTDTQYF.

The chain is built from TRBV10-3 and TRBJ2-1; tentative D call: TRBD2 (5 bases). Looked up from germline, CDR1 is ENHRY and CDR2 is SYGVKD. Trimming took 6 bases from V and 0 from J, leaving 15 bases between them. The CDR3 runs to 16 residues. This CDR3 is CAISSTRESSYNEQFF. The CDR3 bases are TGTGCCATCAGCTCTACGAGGGAGAGCTCCTACAATGAGCAGTTCTTC.